A single sample is the source of the 10 T cell receptor beta chains below, sequenced in a study of CD8 T cells in ankylosing spondylitis. MiXCR was run by TCRdb on the 5' RACE reads, yielding one entry per CDR3 protein. The sample includes some 37,000 distinct CDR3 sequences, 9.5% to 12% of them seen just once. Sequenced sample: synovial fluid, either unsorted or a sorted T cell fraction (not recorded which). Source of these receptors: a male donor with ankylosing spondylitis.

This clonotype showed up many times. This chain connects TRBV20-1 to TRBJ1-1; 8 bases agree with TRBD1. The CDR3 totals 13 residues. The germline V gene has CDR1 DFQATT and CDR2 SNEGSKA (reference sequence). With V trimmed by 2 bases and J by 8 bases, 7 bases remained unmatched. The CDR3 nucleotides are TGCAGTGCTAGAAGACAGGGGCGAGGAGAAGCTTTCTTT. Translating gives CSARRQGRGEAFF.

This clonotype has a handful of counts. V usage is TRBV5-5 and J usage is TRBJ2-5; D not certain. Germline V gene lookup returns CDR1 SGHKS and CDR2 YYEKEE (reference sequence). This CDR3 is 14 amino acids long. Trimming pared 4 bases from V and 3 bases from J, leaving 13 bases between. The CDR3, as DNA: TGTGCCAGCAGCCGGTCAGTGGGGAAAGAGACCCAGTACTTC. Its translation: CASSRSVGKETQYF. Together with reference TRBV5-5 and TRBJ2-5, the CDR3 gives the full variable domain: DAGVTQSPTHLIKTRGQQVTLRCSPISGHKSVSWYQQVLGQGPQFIFQYYEKEERGRGNFPDRFSARQFPNYSSELNVNALLLGDSALYLCASSRSVGKETQYFGPGTRLLVL.

The V gene is TRBV20-1, the J gene TRBJ2-3, with 12 bases fitting TRBD2. Germline V CDR1 and CDR2: DFQATT, SNEGSKA (reference sequence). Trimming cost V 6 bases and J 6 bases; bases outside gene matches: 7. This CDR3 comprises 14 residues. The CDR3 is CSAPGLAGGDTQYF. The CDR3 bases are TGCAGTGCCCCTGGGCTAGCGGGAGGGGATACGCAGTATTTT.

In regard to this clonotype: This CDR3 fails to terminate in the conserved phenylalanine or tryptophan, so it likely reflects a read error. This chain connects TRBV7-8 to TRBJ1-5, with unresolved D. The J call could be wrong; TRBJ2-3 is a better fit for the DNA end. CDR1 and CDR2 from the germline V gene are SGHVS and FQNEAQ. The CDR3 is 13 residues long. The CDR3 here is CASSLGKSQPQYL. In DNA form, the CDR3 reads TGTGCCAGCAGCTTAGGAAAAAGTCAGCCCCAGTATTTG.

This clonotype was seen at least ten times. The gene calls are TRBV28 and TRBJ2-7; no firm D call. The CDR3 totals 15 residues. Trimming cost V 7 bases and J 4 bases, with 20 bases left between them. Germline lookup yields CDR1 MDHEN and CDR2 SYDVKM. CDR3 loop: CASTSRPRPPYEQYF. The CDR3 region has the DNA TGTGCCAGCACGTCGAGACCGAGGCCCCCTTACGAGCAGTACTTC.

The sample holds many counts of this clonotype. The genes are TRBV10-2 and TRBJ1-1; D not certain. This CDR3 comprises 12 residues. Germline V gene data show CDR1 as WSHSY and CDR2 as SAAADI. Trimming stripped 4 bases from V and 0 bases from J, with 3 bases between. Here the CDR3 reads CASSAVNTEAFF. The DNA for the CDR3 is TGCGCCAGCAGTGCAGTGAACACTGAAGCTTTCTTT.

The table lists this clonotype with a few counts. The chain employs TRBV12-3 or TRBV12-4 and TRBJ2-5; no reliable D call. The CDR3 runs to 12 residues. V shed 3 bases and J shed 6 bases, with 8 bases lying between them. As DNA, the CDR3 is TGTGCCAGCAGTTTTGATGGGAAGACCCAGTACTTC. It translates to CASSFDGKTQYF.

The CDR3 DNA sequence: TGTGCCAGCAGCTTACGGACAGGGGGCAACTATGGCTACACCTTC. It yields the protein CASSLRTGGNYGYTF. V and J are TRBV13 and TRBJ1-2; 11 nucleotides agree with TRBD1. Trimming at V came to 2 bases and at J to 2 bases, leaving 1 base not matched to a gene. Germline CDR1 reads PRHDT; CDR2 reads FYEKMQ (reference sequence). This CDR3 region has 15 residues.

This clonotype was observed at least ten times. The chain recombines TRBV15 with TRBJ2-5; D unresolved. V lost 3 bases to trimming and J lost 7 bases, with 12 bases between them. Germline V gene sequence: CDR1 LNHNV, CDR2 YYDKDF (reference sequence). The CDR3 consists of 13 residues. This chain's CDR3 is CATSSGRRGTQYF. Written as DNA, the CDR3 is TGTGCCACCAGCAGTGGCCGGCGCGGGACCCAGTACTTC.

In its sample, this clonotype was seen a few times. The chain carries TRBV29-1 and TRBJ2-5, with 10 positions matching TRBD1. This CDR3 is 16 amino acids long. The germline gives CDR1 SQVTM, CDR2 ANQGSEA. With 6 bases clipped from V and 4 bases from J, the junction kept 14 bases outside the gene matches. The CDR3 region has the DNA TGCAGCGTAGTCCCGGGACAGGGGTTTTGGGCAGAGACCCAGTACTTC. It codes for CSVVPGQGFWAETQYF.